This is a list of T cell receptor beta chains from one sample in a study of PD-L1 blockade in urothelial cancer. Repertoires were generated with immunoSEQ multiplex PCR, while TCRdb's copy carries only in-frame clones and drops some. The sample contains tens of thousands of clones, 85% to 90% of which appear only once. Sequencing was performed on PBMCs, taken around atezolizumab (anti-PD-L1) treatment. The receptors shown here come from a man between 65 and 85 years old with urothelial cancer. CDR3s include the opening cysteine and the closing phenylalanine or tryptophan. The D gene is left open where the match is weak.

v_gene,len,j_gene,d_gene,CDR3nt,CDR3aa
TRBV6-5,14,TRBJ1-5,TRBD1,TGTGCCAGCAGGAAGCGACAGGGGTATCAGCCCCAGCATTTT,CASRKRQGYQPQHF
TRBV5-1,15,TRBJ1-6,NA,TGCGCCAGCAGCTTGGCCGGGGGTGAGAATTCACCCCTCCACTTT,CASSLAGGENSPLHF
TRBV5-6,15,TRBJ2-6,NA,TGTGCCAGCAACACCCCTCTCTCTGGGGCCAACGTCCTGACTTTC,CASNTPLSGANVLTF
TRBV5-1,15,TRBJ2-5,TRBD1,TGCGCCAGCAGCTTGGGACAGGGCAACCAAGAGACCCAGTACTTC,CASSLGQGNQETQYF
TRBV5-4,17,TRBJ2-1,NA,TGTGCCAGCAGCTCCACATCCAGTGGCGGGAAAAGGGCGAAGCAGTTCTTC,CASSSTSSGGKRAKQFF
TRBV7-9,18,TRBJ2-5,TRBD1,TGTGCCAGCAGTAGTACTAACAGGGGAGCGGCCTACCAAGAGACCCAGTACTTC,CASSSTNRGAAYQETQYF
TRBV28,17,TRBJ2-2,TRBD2,TGTGCCAGCAGACCTCCGGGACTAGCGGGCAACACCGGGGAGCTGTTTTTT,CASRPPGLAGNTGELFF
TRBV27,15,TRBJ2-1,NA,TGTGCCAGCAGTTTACTCTCCATCGGGAGAAATGAGCAGTTCTTC,CASSLLSIGRNEQFF
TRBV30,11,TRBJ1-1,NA,TGTGCCTGGAGTGGAGTCGGTGGAGCTTTCTTT,CAWSGVGGAFF
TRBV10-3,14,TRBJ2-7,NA,TGTGCCATCAGTGCAGTATTCGGGGCCTACGAGCAGTACTTC,CAISAVFGAYEQYF
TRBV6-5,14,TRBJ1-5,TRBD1,TGTGCCACCGATAGACAGGGTCGAGGTCAGCCCCAGCATTTT,CATDRQGRGQPQHF
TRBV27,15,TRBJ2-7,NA,TGTGCCAGCAGTTTAAGGGGTCTAACCCCCCACGAGCAGTACTTC,CASSLRGLTPHEQYF
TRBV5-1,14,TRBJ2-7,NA,TGCGCCAGCAGCCCGGCCGGCCGGGTGGGTGAGCAGTACTTC,CASSPAGRVGEQYF
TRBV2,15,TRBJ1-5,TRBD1,TGTGCCAGCAGTCCCGGGACAGGGAGCAATCAGCCCCAGCATTTT,CASSPGTGSNQPQHF
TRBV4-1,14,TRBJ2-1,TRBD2,TGCGCCAGCAGCCAACCACTAGCGGGAGGGGAGCAGTTCTTC,CASSQPLAGGEQFF
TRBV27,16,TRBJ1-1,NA,TGTGCCAGCAGTCTAGGGGCAGGGTGGGTGAACACTGAAGCTTTCTTT,CASSLGAGWVNTEAFF
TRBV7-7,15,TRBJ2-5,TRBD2,TGTGCCAGCAGCCGAAAGCGGGAGAGGTGGGAGACCCAGTACTTC,CASSRKRERWETQYF
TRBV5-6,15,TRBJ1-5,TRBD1,TGTGCCAGCAGCCGGACAGGGAGTAGCAATCAGCCCCAGCATTTT,CASSRTGSSNQPQHF
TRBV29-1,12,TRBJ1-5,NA,TGCAGCGTTGACAGGGGCAATCAGCCCCAGCATTTT,CSVDRGNQPQHF
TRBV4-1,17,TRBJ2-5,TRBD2,TGCGCCAGCAGCCAAGCTAGCGGGAGGGGCTATGGGGAGACCCAGTACTTC,CASSQASGRGYGETQYF
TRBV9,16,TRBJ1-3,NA,TGTGCCAGCAGCGTGAGCCAGGGGAATACTGGAAACACCATATATTTT,CASSVSQGNTGNTIYF
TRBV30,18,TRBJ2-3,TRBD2,TGTGCCTGGAGTGTAAGGCTAGCGGGAGGGAGTAGTACAGATACGCAGTATTTT,CAWSVRLAGGSSTDTQYF
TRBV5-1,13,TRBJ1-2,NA,TGCGCCAGCAGCTTGGAACGGAACTATGGCTACACCTTC,CASSLERNYGYTF
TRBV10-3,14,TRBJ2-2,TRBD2,TGTGCCACTGTAGCGGGAGGGCGCACCGGGGAGCTGTTTTTT,CATVAGGRTGELFF
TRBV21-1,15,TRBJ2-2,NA,TGTGCCAGCAGCAAAGTGGCGGAGAGCACCGGGGAGCTGTTTTTT,CASSKVAESTGELFF